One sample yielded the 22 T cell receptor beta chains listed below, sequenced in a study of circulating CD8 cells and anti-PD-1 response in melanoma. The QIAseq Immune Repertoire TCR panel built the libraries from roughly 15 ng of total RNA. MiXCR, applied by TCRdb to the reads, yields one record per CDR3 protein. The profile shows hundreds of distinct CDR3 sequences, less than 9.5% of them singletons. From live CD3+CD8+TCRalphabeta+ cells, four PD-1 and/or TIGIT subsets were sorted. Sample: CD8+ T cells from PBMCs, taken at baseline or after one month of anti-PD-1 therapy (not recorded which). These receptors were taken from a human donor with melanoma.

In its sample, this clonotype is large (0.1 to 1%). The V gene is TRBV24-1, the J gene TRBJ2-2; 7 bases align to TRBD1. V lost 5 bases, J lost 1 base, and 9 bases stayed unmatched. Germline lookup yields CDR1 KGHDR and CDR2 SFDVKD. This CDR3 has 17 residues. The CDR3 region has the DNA TGTGCCACCAGTGGCCAAGGGAGACAGGGGAACACCGGGGAGCTGTTTTTT. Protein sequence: CATSGQGRQGNTGELFF.

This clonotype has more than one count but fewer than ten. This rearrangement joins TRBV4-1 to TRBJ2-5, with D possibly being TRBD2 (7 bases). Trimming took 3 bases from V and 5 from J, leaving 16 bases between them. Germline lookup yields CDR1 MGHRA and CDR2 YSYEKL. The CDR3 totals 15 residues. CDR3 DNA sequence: TGCGCCAGCAGCCATGTACGGGGGGCCGGGGAGACCCAGTACTTC. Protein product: CASSHVRGAGETQYF.

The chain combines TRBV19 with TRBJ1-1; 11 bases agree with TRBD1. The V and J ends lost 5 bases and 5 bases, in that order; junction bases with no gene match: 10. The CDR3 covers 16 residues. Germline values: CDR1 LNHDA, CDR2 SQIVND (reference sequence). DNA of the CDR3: TGTGCCAGTAGTTCTCCGGGACAGGGGGTTGGGACTGAAGCTTTCTTT. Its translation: CASSSPGQGVGTEAFF.

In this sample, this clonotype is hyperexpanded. The CDR3 protein is CSAWTRRAEDEQFF. The CDR3 DNA follows: TGCAGTGCTTGGACTAGGAGGGCTGAAGATGAGCAGTTCTTC. This chain joins TRBV20-1 and TRBJ2-1, with 7 bases fitting TRBD2. Per germline, CDR1 DFQATT and CDR2 SNEGSKA (reference sequence). The CDR3 covers 14 residues. J was trimmed by 8 bases and V by 5 bases; bases with no gene match: 12.

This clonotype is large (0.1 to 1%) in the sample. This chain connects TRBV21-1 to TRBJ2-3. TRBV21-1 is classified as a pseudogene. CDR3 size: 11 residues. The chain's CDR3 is CASSNADTQYF. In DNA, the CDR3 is TGTGCCAGCAGCAATGCAGATACGCAGTATTTT.

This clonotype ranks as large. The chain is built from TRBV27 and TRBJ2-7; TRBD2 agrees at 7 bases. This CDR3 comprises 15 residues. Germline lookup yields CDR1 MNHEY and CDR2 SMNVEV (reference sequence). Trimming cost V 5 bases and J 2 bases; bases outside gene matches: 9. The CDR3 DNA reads TGTGCCAGCAGTCCCGGGGGGAAGGCGGCCTACGAGCAGTACTTC. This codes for CASSPGGKAAYEQYF.

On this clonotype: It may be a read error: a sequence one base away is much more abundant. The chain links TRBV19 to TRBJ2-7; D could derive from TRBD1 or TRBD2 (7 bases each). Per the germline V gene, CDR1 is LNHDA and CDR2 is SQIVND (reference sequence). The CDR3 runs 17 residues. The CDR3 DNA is TGTGCCAGTAGTATTCGGAAAGGGGGCGGGAGCTCCTGCGAGCAGTACTTC. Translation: CASSIRKGGGSSCEQYF.

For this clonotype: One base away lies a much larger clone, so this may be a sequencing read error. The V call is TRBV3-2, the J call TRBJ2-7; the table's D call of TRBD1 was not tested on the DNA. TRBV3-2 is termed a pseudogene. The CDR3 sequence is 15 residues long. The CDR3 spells CASSHRDRGYGGQYF. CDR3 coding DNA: TGTGCCAGCAGCCATAGGGACAGGGGGTATGGCGGGCAGTACTTC.

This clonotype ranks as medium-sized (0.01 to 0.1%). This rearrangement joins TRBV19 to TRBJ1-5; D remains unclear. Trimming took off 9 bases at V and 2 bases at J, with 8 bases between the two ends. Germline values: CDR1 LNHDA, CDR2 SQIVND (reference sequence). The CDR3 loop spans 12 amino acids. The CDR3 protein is CASTLGNQPQHF. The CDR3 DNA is TGTGCCAGCACCCTAGGCAATCAGCCCCAGCATTTT.

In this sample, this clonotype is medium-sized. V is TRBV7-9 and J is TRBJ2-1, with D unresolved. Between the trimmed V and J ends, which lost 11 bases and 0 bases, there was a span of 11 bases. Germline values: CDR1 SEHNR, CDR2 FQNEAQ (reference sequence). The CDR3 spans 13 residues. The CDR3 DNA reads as TGTGCCGACGGCGCTAGCTCCTACAATGAGCAGTTCTTC. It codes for CADGASSYNEQFF.

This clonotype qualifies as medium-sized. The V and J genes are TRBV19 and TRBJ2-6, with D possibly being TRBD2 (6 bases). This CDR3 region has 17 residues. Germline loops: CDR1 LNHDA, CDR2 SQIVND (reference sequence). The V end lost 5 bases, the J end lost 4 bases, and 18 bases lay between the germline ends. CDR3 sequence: CASSWRGTGPGANVLTF. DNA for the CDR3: TGTGCCAGTAGTTGGCGGGGAACGGGTCCGGGGGCCAACGTCCTGACTTTC.

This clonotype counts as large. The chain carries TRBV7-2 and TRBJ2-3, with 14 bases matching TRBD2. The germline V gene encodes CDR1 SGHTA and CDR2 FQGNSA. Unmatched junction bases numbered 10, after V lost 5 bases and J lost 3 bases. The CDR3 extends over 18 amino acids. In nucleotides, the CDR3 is TGTGCCAGCAGCCCCGGACTAGCGGGGGGCCCAAGGACAGATACGCAGTATTTT. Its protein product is CASSPGLAGGPRTDTQYF.

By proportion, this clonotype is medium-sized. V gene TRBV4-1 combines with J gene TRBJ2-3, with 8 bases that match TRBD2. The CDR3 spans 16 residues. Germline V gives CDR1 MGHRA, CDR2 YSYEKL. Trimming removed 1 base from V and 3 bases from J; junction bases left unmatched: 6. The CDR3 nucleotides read TGCGCCAGCAGCCAAGCAGCGGGGGAGTTAACAGATACGCAGTATTTT. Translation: CASSQAAGELTDTQYF.

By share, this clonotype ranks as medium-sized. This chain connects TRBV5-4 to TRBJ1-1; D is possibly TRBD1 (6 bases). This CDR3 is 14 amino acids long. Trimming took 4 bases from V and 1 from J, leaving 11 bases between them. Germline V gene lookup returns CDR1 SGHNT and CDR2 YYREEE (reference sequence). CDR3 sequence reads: CASSAKGGNTEAFF. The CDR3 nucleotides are TGTGCCAGCAGCGCCAAAGGGGGGAACACTGAAGCTTTCTTT. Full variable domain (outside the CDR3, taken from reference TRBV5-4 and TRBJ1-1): ETGVTQSPTHLIKTRGQQVTLRCSSQSGHNTVSWYQQALGQGPQFIFQYYREEENGRGNFPPRFSGLQFPNYSSELNVNALELDDSALYLCASSAKGGNTEAFFGQGTRLTVV.

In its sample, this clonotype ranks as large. In DNA form, the CDR3 reads TGTGCCAGCAGTTTAGTAGCGCTCACAGATACGCAGTATTTT. This gives the protein CASSLVALTDTQYF. The chain employs TRBV27 and TRBJ2-3, with D tentatively TRBD2 (5 bases). Germline CDR1 reads MNHEY; CDR2 reads SMNVEV (reference sequence). This CDR3 contains 14 residues. V dropped 2 bases and J dropped 2 bases, with 8 bases sitting between them.

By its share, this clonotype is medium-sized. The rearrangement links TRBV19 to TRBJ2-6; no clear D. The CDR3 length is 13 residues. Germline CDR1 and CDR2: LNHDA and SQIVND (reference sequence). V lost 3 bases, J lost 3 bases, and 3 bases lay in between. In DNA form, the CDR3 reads TGTGCCAGTAGTATTGGTGGGGCCAACGTCCTGACTTTC. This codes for CASSIGGANVLTF.

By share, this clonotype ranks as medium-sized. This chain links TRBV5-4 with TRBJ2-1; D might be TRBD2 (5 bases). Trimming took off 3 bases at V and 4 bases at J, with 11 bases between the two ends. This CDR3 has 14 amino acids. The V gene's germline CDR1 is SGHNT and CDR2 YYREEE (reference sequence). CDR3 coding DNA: TGTGCCAGCAGCTCTCGGGGAGCTTACAATGAGCAGTTCTTC. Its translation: CASSSRGAYNEQFF.

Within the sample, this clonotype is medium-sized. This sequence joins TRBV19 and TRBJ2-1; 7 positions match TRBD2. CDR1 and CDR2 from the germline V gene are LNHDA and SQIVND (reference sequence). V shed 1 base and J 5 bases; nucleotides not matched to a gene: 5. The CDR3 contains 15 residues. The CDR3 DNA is TGTGCCAGTAGTATAGTCGGCGGGGGACACAATGAGCAGTTCTTC. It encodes CASSIVGGGHNEQFF.

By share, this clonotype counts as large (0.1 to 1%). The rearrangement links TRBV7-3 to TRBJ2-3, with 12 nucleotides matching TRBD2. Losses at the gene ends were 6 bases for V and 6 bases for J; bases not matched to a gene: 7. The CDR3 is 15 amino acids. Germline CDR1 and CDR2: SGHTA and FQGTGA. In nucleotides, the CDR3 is TGTGCCAGCAGGTCGACTAGCGGGGGTTTGGATACGCAGTATTTT. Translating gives CASRSTSGGLDTQYF.

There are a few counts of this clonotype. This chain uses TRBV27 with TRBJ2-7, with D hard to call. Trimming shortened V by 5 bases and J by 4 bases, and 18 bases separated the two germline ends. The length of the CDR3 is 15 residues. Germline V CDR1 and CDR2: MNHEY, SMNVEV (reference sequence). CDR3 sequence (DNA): TGTGCCAGCAGTCGCCCCGGAACAGCGAATTACGAGCAGTACTTC. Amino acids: CASSRPGTANYEQYF.

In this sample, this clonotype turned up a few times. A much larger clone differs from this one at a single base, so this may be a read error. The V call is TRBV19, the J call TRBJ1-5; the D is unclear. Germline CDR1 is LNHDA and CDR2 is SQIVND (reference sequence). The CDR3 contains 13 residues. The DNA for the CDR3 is TGTGCCTGTAGTATCGGAGGAAGTCAGCCCCAGCATTTT. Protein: CACSIGGSQPQHF.

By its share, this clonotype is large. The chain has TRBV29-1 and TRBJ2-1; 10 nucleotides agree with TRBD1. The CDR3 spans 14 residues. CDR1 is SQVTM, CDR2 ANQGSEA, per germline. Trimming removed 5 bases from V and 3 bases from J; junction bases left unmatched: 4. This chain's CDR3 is CSVSGTGVYNEQFF. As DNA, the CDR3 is TGCAGCGTTTCCGGGACAGGGGTCTACAATGAGCAGTTCTTC.